These 25 T cell receptor beta chains were all obtained from the same sample, sequenced in a study of vaccination effects on CD4 cells after COVID-19. What these receptors recognize is not known. Assay used: immunoSEQ multiplex PCR; TCRdb lists only in-frame clones, some missing. Among roughly 73,000 clones, more than 65% were seen once, and the ten largest hold about 5%. With the ViraFEST assay, the study expanded antigen-specific CD4+ T cells using viral peptide pools, then sequenced them. Investigators separated out CD4+ T cells once around 9 days of culture had passed. It was between March and December 2020 that the person had a SARS-CoV-2 infection confirmed by PCR. The sample consisted of CD4+ T cells from PBMCs cultured with HIV peptides, taken before COVID-19 vaccination. Subset in this sample: HIV-1 Nef peptide pool negative control/reference culture. The receptor source for this set is a human donor who had a prior SARS-CoV-2 infection.

This chain links TRBV19 with TRBJ2-7; tentatively, D is TRBD1 (6 bases). From germline, CDR1 is LNHDA and CDR2 SQIVND (reference sequence). The CDR3 is made up of 17 amino acids. The V and J ends lost 1 base and 3 bases respectively, with 19 bases between them. In nucleotides, the CDR3 is TGTGCCAGTAGTATAGCTGGGGGCTCAGGGCAGAACTACGAGCAGTACTTC. This codes for CASSIAGGSGQNYEQYF.

The chain combines TRBV28 with TRBJ1-4; the D is unclear. This CDR3 has 15 residues. Germline V CDR1 and CDR2: MDHEN, SYDVKM. The V gene lost 4 bases and the J gene lost 7 bases, with 16 bases spanning the gap. CDR3 bases: TGTGCCAGCAGTTGGGAGGCCGGGAACTTTGAAAAACTGTTTTTT. Translated: CASSWEAGNFEKLFF.

The rearrangement uses TRBV7-3 and TRBJ2-7; 10 bases fit TRBD2. Germline CDR1 and CDR2: SGHTA and FQGTGA. Losses at the gene ends were 3 bases for V and 5 bases for J; bases not matched to a gene: 1. This CDR3 region has 13 residues. For the CDR3, the DNA is TGTGCCAGCAGCTTCCTAGCGGGAGACGAGCAGTACTTC. It is translated as CASSFLAGDEQYF.

The gene calls are TRBV5-1 and TRBJ2-7, with 12 bases fitting TRBD2. CDR3 length: 15 residues. CDR1 is SGHRS and CDR2 is YFSETQ in the germline V gene. After removal of 4 bases from V and 4 bases from J, the junction contained 6 bases not matched to a gene. The CDR3, as DNA: TGCGCCAGCAGCAAAGGACTAGCGGGGAATTACGAGCAGTACTTC. It is translated as CASSKGLAGNYEQYF.

The chain links TRBV6-5 to TRBJ1-4, with a weak D call TRBD1 (5 bases). Germline V gene lookup returns CDR1 MNHEY and CDR2 SVGAGI. The CDR3 runs to 15 residues. The V end lost 6 bases, the J end lost 0 bases, and 11 bases lay between the germline ends. The CDR3 protein is CASSDPGTTNEKLFF. The CDR3 region has the DNA TGTGCCAGCAGCGATCCAGGGACAACTAATGAAAAACTGTTTTTT.

In this sample, this clone turned up a few times. This rearrangement joins TRBV7-2 to TRBJ2-7; 7 bases line up with TRBD1. Germline assignment: CDR1 SGHTA and CDR2 FQGNSA. V dropped 1 base and J dropped 3; count of bases not matched to a gene: 6. The CDR3 contains 15 residues. The CDR3 loop is CASSLGQGGNYEQYF. The CDR3 DNA reads TGTGCCAGCAGCTTAGGACAGGGTGGGAACTACGAGCAGTACTTC.

The chain joins TRBV27 to TRBJ1-1, with no clear D. The germline V gene encodes CDR1 MNHEY and CDR2 SMNVEV (reference sequence). V was clipped by 2 bases and J by 5 bases, with 18 bases between them. The CDR3 contains 16 residues. This CDR3 is CASSLRVMRARTEAFF. The CDR3 nucleotides are TGTGCCAGCAGTTTAAGGGTTATGCGGGCGCGTACTGAAGCTTTCTTT.

The chain combines TRBV25-1 with TRBJ2-3; D tentatively fits TRBD1 or TRBD2 (6 bases each). V was pared by 8 bases and J by 3 bases, with 12 bases between. Germline V lookup: CDR1 MGHDK, CDR2 SYGVNS. The CDR3 has 13 residues. The CDR3 sequence: CASARGGTDTQYF. For the CDR3, the DNA is TGTGCCAGCGCCCGAGGGGGGACAGATACGCAGTATTTT.

The chain couples TRBV28 to TRBJ1-6, with D possibly TRBD1 on 5 matching bases. Trimming removed 7 bases at V and 4 bases at J, with 20 bases between. CDR1 and CDR2 (germline): MDHEN, SYDVKM. This CDR3 contains 17 residues. In DNA form, the CDR3 reads TGTGCCAGCACCCCCATCGGGGCGCAAACTTATAATTCACCCCTCCACTTT. Translating it yields CASTPIGAQTYNSPLHF.

The J gene is TRBJ2-7, the V gene TRBV6-5, with TRBD1 matching 8 bases. From germline, CDR1 is MNHEY and CDR2 SVGAGI. The CDR3 covers 13 residues. The V segment lost 6 bases and the J segment 5 bases; nucleotides outside the gene matches: 6. This CDR3 reads CASRETGADEQYF. In DNA, the CDR3 is TGTGCCAGCAGGGAGACAGGGGCCGACGAGCAGTACTTC.

This clone turned up a few times. V usage is TRBV21-1 and J usage is TRBJ2-2. TRBV21-1 is marked as a pseudogene. CDR3 length equals 20 residues. In DNA, the CDR3 is TGTGCCAGCAGCAAAGGCCAAATTACAAATCCTATGGGTATGTCCGGGGAGCTGTTTTTT. Translation: CASSKGQITNPMGMSGELFF.

The rearrangement uses TRBV6-5 and TRBJ2-3, with D unresolved. V lost 6 bases, J lost 5 bases, and 12 bases lay in between. This CDR3 contains 13 residues. From germline, CDR1 is MNHEY and CDR2 SVGAGI. The CDR3 DNA is TGTGCCAGCAGCCAACGGACCCAAGATACGCAGTATTTT. Translation: CASSQRTQDTQYF.

This clone was seen a few times. This chain links TRBV9 with TRBJ2-1, with TRBD2 matching over 7 bases. The V segment lost 0 bases and the J segment 9 bases; nucleotides outside the gene matches: 12. Germline CDR1 is SGDLS and CDR2 is YYNGEE. This CDR3 region has 16 residues. The DNA for the CDR3 is TGTGCCAGCAGCGTAGCTGGGGCGGGAGTCGGGAGTGAGCAGTTCTTC. It yields the protein CASSVAGAGVGSEQFF.

This clone was seen a few times. The gene calls are TRBV7-3 and TRBJ1-1; tentative D call: TRBD1 (5 bases). There are 13 residues in the CDR3. The V end lost 2 bases, the J end lost 5 bases, and 9 bases lay between the germline ends. The germline V gene has CDR1 SGHTA and CDR2 FQGTGA. The CDR3 region is CASSLYRGTEAFF. In nucleotides, the CDR3 is TGTGCCAGCAGCTTATACCGGGGGACTGAAGCTTTCTTT. The full variable domain, rest sourced from reference TRBV7-3 and TRBJ1-1, is GAGVSQTPSNKVTEKGKYVELRCDPISGHTALYWYRQSLGQGPEFLIYFQGTGAADDSGLPNDRFFAVRPEGSVSTLKIQRTERGDSAVYLCASSLYRGTEAFFGQGTRLTVV.

The chain employs TRBV6-2 or TRBV6-3 and TRBJ1-2; D not certain. The CDR3 spans 12 residues. Trimming took 0 bases from V and 7 from J, leaving 6 bases between them. CDR1 is MNHEY, CDR2 SVGEGT, per germline. The CDR3 sequence is CASSYSKFGYTF. In nucleotides, the CDR3 is TGTGCCAGCAGTTACTCGAAGTTTGGCTACACCTTC.

The chain uses TRBV4-1 and TRBJ1-3; possible D gene TRBD1, 5 bases. V was pared by 4 bases and J by 9 bases, with 13 bases between. This CDR3 contains 13 residues. CDR1 and CDR2 (germline): MGHRA, YSYEKL. CDR3 DNA: TGCGCCAGCAGCCCAGGGATCCGAAGCACCATATATTTT. It yields the protein CASSPGIRSTIYF.

This clone was seen only once. The genes are TRBV19 and TRBJ2-7; D might be TRBD2 (5 bases). Germline V lookup: CDR1 LNHDA, CDR2 SQIVND (reference sequence). V lost 7 bases, J lost 3 bases, and 13 bases lay in between. This CDR3 is 13 amino acids long. CDR3 sequence (DNA): TGTGCCAGTACCGAGGGTGGTAGCTACGAGCAGTACTTC. Protein product: CASTEGGSYEQYF.

The genes are TRBV24-1 and TRBJ2-5; no definite D call. The CDR3 has 12 amino acids. The germline V and J ends were trimmed by 3 bases and 3 bases, with 4 bases remaining between them. Per germline, CDR1 KGHDR and CDR2 SFDVKD. The chain's CDR3 is CATSDPKETQYF. As DNA, the CDR3 is TGTGCCACCAGTGATCCGAAAGAGACCCAGTACTTC.

This clone was detected only once. The V and J genes are TRBV29-1 and TRBJ2-3; the match to TRBD2 covers 8 bases. The CDR3 spans 13 residues. Looked up from germline, CDR1 is SQVTM and CDR2 is ANQGSEA. V lost 3 bases, J lost 6 bases, and 5 bases stayed unmatched. The CDR3 here is CSVDVGRADTQYF. Here the CDR3 DNA reads TGCAGCGTTGATGTCGGGAGGGCGGATACGCAGTATTTT.

This chain connects TRBV19 to TRBJ2-7, with a possible D match to TRBD1 (5 bases). Trimming took off 1 base at V and 4 bases at J, with 17 bases between the two ends. CDR1 and CDR2 (germline): LNHDA, SQIVND (reference sequence). There are 16 residues in the CDR3. In DNA, the CDR3 is TGTGCCAGTAGTATAGTAAGGGGTCCCCTACCTTACGAGCAGTACTTC. It codes for CASSIVRGPLPYEQYF.

This clone has just a few counts. This chain joins TRBV10-3 and TRBJ2-7; D remains ambiguous. The germline CDR1 and CDR2 sequences are ENHRY and SYGVKD. Trimming stripped 7 bases from V and 2 bases from J, with 18 bases between. This CDR3 region has 15 residues. The CDR3 region is CAIKEGPAMAYEQYF. CDR3 nucleotide sequence: TGTGCCATCAAAGAAGGGCCAGCGATGGCCTACGAGCAGTACTTC.

This clone was seen a few times. This chain links TRBV5-6 with TRBJ1-2; D is possibly TRBD1 (6 bases). Germline V gene data show CDR1 as SGHDT and CDR2 as YYEEEE. The CDR3 is made up of 12 amino acids. Deletions cut 4 bases from V and 3 bases from J, with 7 bases between. For the CDR3, the DNA is TGTGCCAGCAGCCCAGGGGACTATGGCTACACCTTC. It specifies CASSPGDYGYTF.

J is TRBJ2-7 and V is TRBV27; D may be TRBD2 (6 bases). Trimming pared 3 bases from V and 3 bases from J, leaving 21 bases between. The CDR3 spans 17 residues. CDR1 MNHEY and CDR2 SMNVEV come from the germline V gene (reference sequence). The CDR3 DNA follows: TGTGCCAGCAGTTTTTCGGGACGCCCAGGACTATTCTACGAGCAGTACTTC. Translation: CASSFSGRPGLFYEQYF.

The chain uses TRBV5-4 and TRBJ1-3, with no clear D. CDR1 is SGHNT and CDR2 is YYREEE in the germline V gene (reference sequence). V gave up 0 bases and J gave up 7 bases, with 5 bases separating them. The CDR3 runs 12 residues. The CDR3: CASSLGANTIYF. The CDR3 region has the DNA TGTGCCAGCAGCTTGGGCGCGAACACCATATATTTT. Drawing the rest from reference TRBV5-4 and TRBJ1-3, the complete variable domain is ETGVTQSPTHLIKTRGQQVTLRCSSQSGHNTVSWYQQALGQGPQFIFQYYREEENGRGNFPPRFSGLQFPNYSSELNVNALELDDSALYLCASSLGANTIYFGEGSWLTVV.

DNA of the CDR3: TGTGCCAGCAGGGATACAGGGGGCGGCTATGGCTACACCTTC. This sequence encodes CASRDTGGGYGYTF. This sequence joins TRBV6-5 and TRBJ1-2, with 9 positions matching TRBD1. The CDR3 sequence is 14 residues long. The J segment lost 4 bases and the V segment lost 6 bases, leaving 6 bases of the junction unmatched. Germline CDR1 is MNHEY and CDR2 is SVGAGI.